The 10 T cell receptor beta chains below all came from one sample that was sequenced in a study of T cell responses to AZD1222 COVID-19 vaccine. The protocol was immunoSEQ multiplex PCR, while the TCRdb copy is restricted to in-frame clones and leaves out a portion. The table has 95,000 to 150,000 clones, over 75% seen once. The sample was peripheral blood, taken on day 0 of AZD1222 vaccination. Receptors were obtained from an adult in good health.

This chain links TRBV10-3 with TRBJ1-4; D perhaps matches TRBD1 (5 bases). V lost 4 bases, J lost 8 bases, and 14 bases lay in between. The germline gives CDR1 ENHRY, CDR2 SYGVKD. The CDR3 length is 14 residues. Here the CDR3 DNA reads TGTGCCATCAGTGGACAGTCGGCTTCCGAAAAACTGTTTTTT. Its translation is CAISGQSASEKLFF.

This chain joins TRBV19 and TRBJ2-2, with D possibly being TRBD1 (6 bases). The germline V gene encodes CDR1 LNHDA and CDR2 SQIVND (reference sequence). The CDR3 totals 14 residues. The V end lost 11 bases, the J end lost 5 bases, and 18 bases lay between the germline ends. CDR3 nucleotide sequence: TGTGCCCCAAAGGTTACAGGGAGTACCGGGGAGCTGTTTTTT. It codes for CAPKVTGSTGELFF.

The chain recombines TRBV29-1 with TRBJ2-1; 7 nucleotides agree with TRBD2. The V gene end was trimmed by 2 bases and the J gene end by 9 bases; junction bases not matched to a gene: 7. The CDR3 extends over 13 amino acids. The germline gives CDR1 SQVTM, CDR2 ANQGSEA. CDR3 amino acids: CSVESAGKREQFF. The CDR3 nucleotides are TGCAGCGTTGAATCAGCGGGGAAACGTGAGCAGTTCTTC.

The rearrangement joins TRBV28 to TRBJ2-5, with D possibly being TRBD1 or TRBD2 (6 bases each). Germline V gene data show CDR1 as MDHEN and CDR2 as SYDVKM. This CDR3 spans 14 amino acids. V lost 9 bases, J lost 5 bases, and 19 bases lay in between. For the CDR3, the DNA is TGTGCCAGTTCAAAAGGGGGGCGCGTCGAGACCCAGTACTTC. It encodes CASSKGGRVETQYF.

The rearrangement links TRBV19 to TRBJ2-7, with unresolved D. CDR3 length: 14 residues. Between the trimmed V and J ends, which lost 5 bases and 3 bases, there was a span of 14 bases. CDR1 LNHDA and CDR2 SQIVND come from the germline V gene (reference sequence). The CDR3 nucleotides read TGTGCCAGTAGTCCTTGGGCGGCGGTCTACGAGCAGTACTTC. It translates to CASSPWAAVYEQYF.

This clone was counted a few times. The chain employs TRBV28 and TRBJ1-5; no firm D call. Between the trimmed V and J ends, which lost 3 bases and 1 base, there was a span of 13 bases. CDR3 length equals 16 residues. Germline loops: CDR1 MDHEN, CDR2 SYDVKM. The CDR3 protein is CASSFEAPGSNQPQHF. The CDR3, as DNA: TGTGCCAGCAGTTTCGAGGCCCCGGGCAGCAATCAGCCCCAGCATTTT.

The chain uses TRBV20-1 and TRBJ1-6, with TRBD1 identical over 8 bases. Germline V gene lookup returns CDR1 DFQATT and CDR2 SNEGSKA (reference sequence). CDR3 length equals 11 residues. Trimming took 1 base from V and 13 from J; bases not matched to a gene: 0. CDR3 coding DNA: TGCAGTGCTAGAGGACAGGGGCCCCTCCACTTT. It specifies CSARGQGPLHF.

The chain carries TRBV4-1 and TRBJ2-7; TRBD1 agrees at 8 bases. The V gene's germline CDR1 is MGHRA and CDR2 YSYEKL. The CDR3 is 15 amino acids. With V trimmed by 0 bases and J by 6 bases, 7 bases remained unmatched. The CDR3 reads CASSQEPDRVSEQYF. The CDR3 bases are TGCGCCAGCAGCCAAGAACCGGACAGGGTTTCCGAGCAGTACTTC.

This chain links TRBV4-1 with TRBJ2-5, with D maybe TRBD2 (5 bases). The CDR3 is 17 residues long. Trimming pared 1 base from V and 5 bases from J, leaving 20 bases between. Germline CDR1 MGHRA, CDR2 YSYEKL. The CDR3 DNA is TGCGCCAGCAGCCAAGTCATACGGACTTCCGGCGGGGAGACCCAGTACTTC. Its protein is CASSQVIRTSGGETQYF.

This chain links TRBV6-5 with TRBJ1-3; D unresolved. The CDR3 covers 15 residues. The V and J ends lost 0 bases and 0 bases respectively, with 6 bases between them. Germline CDR1 MNHEY, CDR2 SVGAGI. CDR3 amino acids: CASSYSPNSGNTIYF. Here the CDR3 DNA reads TGTGCCAGCAGTTACTCTCCAAACTCTGGAAACACCATATATTTT.